The 32 T cell receptor beta chains below were found in one sample sequenced in a study of PD-L1 blockade in urothelial cancer. The assay was immunoSEQ multiplex PCR, and TCRdb's table has in-frame clones only and misses some. There are roughly 48,000 clones in the sample; approximately 84% occur only once, and 5.5% to 7% lies in the top ten. The sequences come from PBMCs, collected around atezolizumab (anti-PD-L1) treatment. All receptors come from a man aged 40-50 years with urothelial cancer.

J is TRBJ1-2 and V is TRBV30, with 9 bases fitting TRBD1. The CDR3 length is 16 residues. The V gene end was trimmed by 5 bases and the J gene end by 5 bases; junction bases not matched to a gene: 15. The V gene's germline CDR1 is GTSNPN and CDR2 SVGIG (reference sequence). The CDR3 DNA reads as TGTGCCTGGGGCCGGGACAGGGCAAATTCTTTTTATGGCTACACCTTC. Its translation: CAWGRDRANSFYGYTF.

The sample holds one count of this clone. The J gene is TRBJ1-1, the V gene TRBV7-8; tentative D call: TRBD1 (5 bases). Trimming took off 5 bases at V and 11 bases at J, with 15 bases between the two ends. This CDR3 spans 12 amino acids. Per germline, CDR1 SGHVS and CDR2 FQNEAQ. The CDR3 DNA is TGTGCCAGCAGCCCAATCGCCCCAGGGGCTTTCTTT. Translating gives CASSPIAPGAFF.

This clone is a singleton in its sample. V usage is TRBV5-1 and J usage is TRBJ2-7; possibly TRBD2 for D (6 bases). Trimming stripped 4 bases from V and 6 bases from J, with 23 bases between. This CDR3 has 16 amino acids. Germline CDR1 reads SGHRS; CDR2 reads YFSETQ. The CDR3 DNA reads as TGCGCCAGCAGCCTTGTCCCGGGCGGGACGGCCGCCGAGCAGTACTTC. It encodes CASSLVPGGTAAEQYF. The complete variable domain, with remaining parts taken from reference TRBV5-1 and TRBJ2-7, reads KAGVTQTPRYLIKTRGQQVTLSCSPISGHRSVSWYQQTPGQGLQFLFEYFSETQRNKGNFPGRFSGRQFSNSRSEMNVSTLELGDSALYLCASSLVPGGTAAEQYFGPGTRLTVT.

The V call is TRBV27, the J call TRBJ2-7; maybe TRBD2 (6 bases). V lost 5 bases, J lost 3 bases, and 17 bases lay in between. From germline, CDR1 is MNHEY and CDR2 SMNVEV (reference sequence). The length of the CDR3 is 15 residues. CDR3 residues: CASSQFSGRHYEQYF. In nucleotides, the CDR3 is TGTGCCAGCAGTCAATTCAGCGGGCGCCACTACGAGCAGTACTTC.

The chain has TRBV30 and TRBJ2-7; 7 bases map to TRBD1. Germline assignment: CDR1 GTSNPN and CDR2 SVGIG (reference sequence). Unmatched junction bases numbered 13, after V lost 4 bases and J lost 7 bases. This CDR3 spans 14 amino acids. In nucleotides, the CDR3 is TGTGCCTGGACGAGGACAGGAGCCTTGGGGGAGCAGTACTTC. This encodes CAWTRTGALGEQYF.

This clone was found a few times. The chain has TRBV6-1 and TRBJ1-4; D not certain. Trimming shortened V by 0 bases and J by 8 bases, and 7 bases separated the two germline ends. In germline, CDR1 is MNHNS, CDR2 SASEGT. CDR3 length: 13 residues. CDR3 DNA: TGTGCCAGCAGTGAAGCAGGGAGGGAAAAACTGTTTTTT. Amino acid sequence: CASSEAGREKLFF.

There are a few counts of this clone. The chain is built from TRBV4-1 and TRBJ2-1; 8 nucleotides line up with TRBD2. Germline V gene data show CDR1 as MGHRA and CDR2 as YSYEKL. V shed 0 bases and J 5 bases; nucleotides not matched to a gene: 9. The CDR3 consists of 17 residues. The CDR3, as DNA: TGCGCCAGCAGCCAAGATCAAGCGGGGGCGCAGGACAATGAGCAGTTCTTC. Its protein product is CASSQDQAGAQDNEQFF.

The CDR3 DNA follows: TGTGCCAGCAGTTTCGTGACCTTCGGCAGGGAGGGAGAGCAGTACTTC. Translating gives CASSFVTFGREGEQYF. The chain has TRBV28 and TRBJ2-7; 7 nucleotides match TRBD2. The length of the CDR3 is 16 residues. The trim removed 3 bases at V and 7 bases at J, leaving 15 bases unmatched. The germline gives CDR1 MDHEN, CDR2 SYDVKM.

Only a few counts were recorded for this clone. The V and J genes are TRBV28 and TRBJ1-1; D is possibly TRBD1 (6 bases). The V gene lost 6 bases and the J gene lost 1 base, with 15 bases spanning the gap. This CDR3 spans 15 amino acids. CDR1 MDHEN and CDR2 SYDVKM come from the germline V gene. The CDR3 region has the DNA TGTGCCAGCAGCTGGAACAGGGTGGGGAACACTGAAGCTTTCTTT. Translation: CASSWNRVGNTEAFF.

CDR3 nucleotides: TGTGCCAGTAGTATATCACAGGGGGCGGGCGAGACCCAGTACTTC. Its protein is CASSISQGAGETQYF. The chain uses TRBV19 and TRBJ2-5, with TRBD1 identical over 9 bases. With 2 bases clipped from V and 5 bases from J, the junction kept 6 bases outside the gene matches. The germline V gene has CDR1 LNHDA and CDR2 SQIVND (reference sequence). This CDR3 is built from 15 residues.

The rearrangement uses TRBV7-9 and TRBJ2-2; a possible D gene is TRBD2 (6 bases). Germline assignment: CDR1 SEHNR and CDR2 FQNEAQ (reference sequence). The V and J ends lost 2 bases and 4 bases respectively, with 14 bases between them. The CDR3 has 16 residues. CDR3 residues: CASSLPGTPRTGELFF. The CDR3 region has the DNA TGTGCCAGCAGCTTACCCGGGACTCCGCGCACCGGGGAGCTGTTTTTT. Full variable domain (remainder filled in from reference TRBV7-9 and TRBJ2-2): DTGVSQNPRHKITKRGQNVTFRCDPISEHNRLYWYRQTLGQGPEFLTYFQNEAQLEKSRLLSDRFSAERPKGSFSTLEIQRTEQGDSAMYLCASSLPGTPRTGELFFGEGSRLTVL.

J is TRBJ1-5 and V is TRBV18, with D possibly TRBD1 on 6 matching bases. In germline, CDR1 is KGHSH, CDR2 LQKENI. The ends were cut back, 3 bases at V and 6 bases at J, with 18 bases in the middle. The CDR3 totals 16 residues. CDR3 region: CASSPSPTGGGQPQHF. For the CDR3, the DNA is TGTGCCAGCTCACCTTCCCCGACAGGTGGGGGTCAGCCCCAGCATTTT.

The chain combines TRBV27 with TRBJ2-5, with 7 positions matching TRBD1. V lost 4 bases, J lost 5 bases, and 7 bases stayed unmatched. In germline, CDR1 is MNHEY, CDR2 SMNVEV (reference sequence). The CDR3 totals 14 residues. CDR3 protein: CASSSTGLRETQYF. In nucleotides, the CDR3 is TGTGCCAGCAGTTCGACAGGGCTGCGGGAGACCCAGTACTTC.

The J gene is TRBJ1-3, the V gene TRBV14; D ambiguous. Germline V gene data show CDR1 as SGHDN and CDR2 as FVKESK. The length of the CDR3 is 16 residues. V was shortened by 1 base and J by 0 bases, with 10 bases between the two germline ends. The CDR3 here is CASSQVAGGSGNTIYF. For the CDR3, the DNA is TGTGCCAGCAGCCAAGTAGCCGGAGGCTCTGGAAACACCATATATTTT.

The chain has TRBV6-5 and TRBJ2-5; D possibly corresponds to TRBD2 (5 bases). The V and J ends lost 7 bases and 5 bases respectively, with 14 bases between them. This CDR3 has 13 amino acids. The germline V gene has CDR1 MNHEY and CDR2 SVGAGI. CDR3 sequence (DNA): TGTGCCAGCACGGGGTCACGACGGGAGACCCAGTACTTC. Protein product: CASTGSRRETQYF.

The V call is TRBV27, the J call TRBJ2-7; D perhaps matches TRBD1 (6 bases). Trimming shortened V by 3 bases and J by 7 bases, and 16 bases separated the two germline ends. The CDR3 consists of 14 residues. CDR1 is MNHEY, CDR2 SMNVEV, per germline (reference sequence). The CDR3 nucleotides read TGTGCCAGCAGTTTGGCACAGGGTGTAGGTGAGCAGTACTTC. Its protein is CASSLAQGVGEQYF.

CDR3 nucleotides: TGTGCCAGCACGAGCGGGAGTGTGGATGAGCAGTTCTTC. Residues: CASTSGSVDEQFF. J is TRBJ2-1 and V is TRBV9, with 8 bases aligning to TRBD2. The CDR3 length is 13 residues. The J segment lost 8 bases and the V segment lost 6 bases, leaving 7 bases of the junction unmatched. Germline CDR1 SGDLS, CDR2 YYNGEE.

The V call is TRBV28, the J call TRBJ1-2, with no clear D. Trimming pared 2 bases from V and 4 bases from J, leaving 11 bases between. The CDR3 consists of 14 residues. The germline V gene has CDR1 MDHEN and CDR2 SYDVKM. This CDR3 reads CASSLSQSGYGYTF. The CDR3 DNA sequence: TGTGCCAGCAGTTTAAGCCAGAGCGGCTATGGCTACACCTTC.

The J gene is TRBJ2-3, the V gene TRBV27, with 9 bases matching TRBD2. The CDR3 extends over 15 amino acids. The trim removed 2 bases at V and 5 bases at J, leaving 5 bases unmatched. Germline CDR1 is MNHEY and CDR2 is SMNVEV (reference sequence). The CDR3: CASSLQAGGGDTQYF. The CDR3 DNA reads as TGTGCCAGCAGTTTACAAGCGGGGGGAGGAGATACGCAGTATTTT.

V and J are TRBV29-1 and TRBJ1-1, with 9 bases matching TRBD1. V lost 5 bases to trimming and J lost 4 bases; unmatched junction nucleotides: 17. This CDR3 is 17 amino acids long. CDR1 and CDR2 from the germline V gene are SQVTM and ANQGSEA. The DNA for the CDR3 is TGCAGCGTTACCAAGGGACAGGGTATGTTGCGCGGCACTGAAGCTTTCTTT. As protein: CSVTKGQGMLRGTEAFF.

This clone appeared a single time. The chain employs TRBV21-1 and TRBJ2-2; TRBD2, as called in the table, went unchecked against the DNA. TRBV21-1 is an annotated pseudogene. This CDR3 is built from 17 residues. The CDR3 DNA reads TGTGCCAGCAGCAAAGTCTTGGCGGGCCCGAACACCGGGGAGCTGTTTTTT. Protein: CASSKVLAGPNTGELFF.

The chain uses TRBV2 and TRBJ1-5; D is perhaps TRBD1 (6 bases). This CDR3 spans 14 amino acids. Germline V CDR1 and CDR2: SNHLY, FYNNEI. V gave up 0 bases and J gave up 11 bases, with 14 bases separating them. The CDR3 bases are TGTGCCAGCAGTGAAGCGCTTCCGGGACAAGCCCAGCATTTT. It encodes CASSEALPGQAQHF.

This chain connects TRBV18 to TRBJ1-4, with D tentatively TRBD1 (6 bases). Germline V gives CDR1 KGHSH, CDR2 LQKENI. The CDR3 runs to 15 residues. V was shortened by 2 bases and J by 8 bases, with 15 bases between the two germline ends. The CDR3 coding sequence is TGTGCCAGCTCACCAAACGGCGCTAGGGGGGAAAAACTGTTTTTT. As protein: CASSPNGARGEKLFF. Looking up the rest from reference TRBV18 and TRBJ1-4 gives the full variable domain: NAGVMQNPRHLVRRRGQEARLRCSPMKGHSHVYWYRQLPEEGLKFMVYLQKENIIDESGMPKERFSAEFPKEGPSILRIQQVVRGDSAAYFCASSPNGARGEKLFFGSGTQLSVL.

V usage is TRBV9 and J usage is TRBJ2-5; TRBD1 agrees at 7 bases. CDR1 and CDR2 (germline): SGDLS, YYNGEE. The CDR3 contains 13 residues. Trimming removed 2 bases from V and 3 bases from J; junction bases left unmatched: 1. CDR3 sequence: CASSVDREETQYF. Written as DNA, the CDR3 is TGTGCCAGCAGCGTTGACAGGGAAGAGACCCAGTACTTC.

The chain has TRBV29-1 and TRBJ1-1; D gene unclear. V gave up 2 bases and J gave up 1 base, with 5 bases separating them. From germline, CDR1 is SQVTM and CDR2 ANQGSEA. This CDR3 is built from 12 residues. Written as DNA, the CDR3 is TGCAGCGTTGAAAGACAGAACACTGAAGCTTTCTTT. This encodes CSVERQNTEAFF.

J is TRBJ2-7 and V is TRBV11-2; maybe TRBD1 (6 bases). Germline-derived CDR1 and CDR2 are SGHAT and FQNNGV. Trimming cost V 3 bases and J 2 bases, with 8 bases left between them. The CDR3 is made up of 13 amino acids. This chain's CDR3 is CASSLGATYEQYF. The DNA for the CDR3 is TGTGCCAGCAGCTTGGGGGCTACCTACGAGCAGTACTTC.

This rearrangement joins TRBV7-6 to TRBJ2-7, with TRBD2 matching over 8 bases. Unmatched junction bases numbered 6, after V lost 1 base and J lost 4 bases. CDR3 length: 15 amino acids. Germline values: CDR1 SGHVS, CDR2 FNYEAQ. CDR3 coding DNA: TGTGCCAGCAGCTTAGGGGTCGGGACTAGATACGAGCAGTACTTC. Translating it yields CASSLGVGTRYEQYF.

Here the CDR3 DNA reads TGTGCCAGCAGCGTAGGAAGACAGGGAATAAGGAACGAGCAGTACTTC. This encodes CASSVGRQGIRNEQYF. V is TRBV9 and J is TRBJ2-7; TRBD1 agrees at 7 bases. The V and J ends lost 0 bases and 5 bases, in that order; junction bases with no gene match: 11. This CDR3 comprises 16 residues. Germline CDR1 reads SGDLS; CDR2 reads YYNGEE.

The J gene is TRBJ1-1, the V gene TRBV19; no reliable D call. V lost 1 base to trimming and J lost 0 bases, with 9 bases between them. Per germline, CDR1 LNHDA and CDR2 SQIVND (reference sequence). The CDR3 sequence is 15 residues long. Written as DNA, the CDR3 is TGTGCCAGTAGTATAGTACCCACTTTGAACACTGAAGCTTTCTTT. Protein: CASSIVPTLNTEAFF.

The chain carries TRBV11-2 and TRBJ1-1, with a possible D match to TRBD1 (6 bases). There are 18 residues in the CDR3. Germline V gives CDR1 SGHAT, CDR2 FQNNGV. V was pared by 1 base and J by 1 base, with 19 bases between. The CDR3 spells CASSLGRGANSGNTEAFF. CDR3 nucleotides: TGTGCCAGCAGCTTAGGACGGGGGGCAAACAGTGGGAACACTGAAGCTTTCTTT.

The V gene is TRBV19, the J gene TRBJ1-1; D is ambiguous. Germline CDR1 reads LNHDA; CDR2 reads SQIVND (reference sequence). Trimming took 5 bases from V and 0 from J, leaving 16 bases between them. The CDR3 spans 16 residues. CDR3 sequence reads: CASSPRGAELNTEAFF. As DNA, the CDR3 is TGTGCCAGTAGTCCCCGAGGAGCAGAGCTGAACACTGAAGCTTTCTTT.

The sample holds one count of this clone. The chain employs TRBV29-1 and TRBJ2-5; TRBD2 matches 14 bases. Germline V gene lookup returns CDR1 SQVTM and CDR2 ANQGSEA. Germline trimming cut 5 bases from V and 5 bases from J; bases unmatched to any gene: 4. The CDR3 is made up of 14 amino acids. The CDR3 region has the DNA TGCAGCGTTTCCGGACTAGCGGGAGGTGAGACCCAGTACTTC. It is translated as CSVSGLAGGETQYF.